This is a list of T cell receptor beta chains from one sample in a study of shared clonotypes between healthy human individuals. Clones were sequenced by immunoSEQ multiplex PCR, and TCRdb holds only the in-frame ones, with some missing. The data hold hundreds of thousands of clones, with 90% to 96% observed a single time. Sample: naive CD4+ T cells sorted from blood. These receptor sequences come from a young woman in good health. The CDR3 runs from the conserved cysteine through the conserved F or W. A D gene is named only where the DNA matches it firmly. Clone size is not always given. Where it is, it says once, few, many or a class for expanded clones.

clone size | CDR3 length | J gene | V gene | D gene | CDR3 DNA | CDR3 protein
- | 15 | TRBJ2-7 | TRBV7-7 | - | TGTGCCAGCAGCTTAGCAACAGGACCCTCCCACGAGCAGTACTTC | CASSLATGPSHEQYF
- | 16 | TRBJ2-1 | TRBV19 | TRBD2 | TGTGCCAGTAGTATAACGCCAGCGGGGGGCTACAATGAGCAGTTCTTC | CASSITPAGGYNEQFF
- | 16 | TRBJ2-1 | TRBV5-1 | TRBD2 | TGCGCCAGCAGCTCAGTGGAACTAGCGGGAGGGCTTGAGCAGTTCTTC | CASSSVELAGGLEQFF
- | 16 | TRBJ2-7 | TRBV28 | - | TGTGCCAGCAGTTCTACCCAGCCGGGATACCTGGTATTGCAGTACTTC | CASSSTQPGYLVLQYF
once | 11 | TRBJ1-1 | TRBV29-1 | - | TGCAGCGTTGAAAGACGGAGTGAAGCTTTCTTT | CSVERRSEAFF
- | 15 | TRBJ1-6 | TRBV30 | TRBD1 | TGTGCCTGGGCCCGGACAGGGGGCCGTAATTCACCCCTCCACTTT | CAWARTGGRNSPLHF
- | 13 | TRBJ2-3 | TRBV6-5 | - | TGTGCCAGCAGTCTCCGGGGGACAGATACGCAGTATTTT | CASSLRGTDTQYF
- | 13 | TRBJ2-2 | TRBV7-7 | - | TGTGCCAGCAGCTTAGCGGGGTACGGGGAGCTGTTTTTT | CASSLAGYGELFF
- | 13 | TRBJ2-1 | TRBV28 | TRBD1 | TGTGCCAGCAGCCCGGGACAGGGCTATGAGCAGTTCTTC | CASSPGQGYEQFF
- | 15 | TRBJ1-1 | TRBV7-9 | TRBD1 | TGTGCCAGCAGCTCGGACAGGGTAGGGGTCCCTGAAGCTTTCTTT | CASSSDRVGVPEAFF
- | 15 | TRBJ2-2 | TRBV27 | - | TGTGCCAGCAGTTCATTACAGGGATACACCGGGGAGCTGTTTTTT | CASSSLQGYTGELFF